The 17 T cell receptor beta chains presented below share a single source sample, sequenced in a study of radiotherapy plus CTLA-4 blockade in lung cancer. Assay used: immunoSEQ multiplex PCR; TCRdb lists only in-frame clones, some missing. Among under 55,000 clones listed, 65% to 80% were seen once. Sequencing was performed on peripheral blood, taken from a patient treated with radiotherapy plus ipilimumab. Every receptor here comes from a human donor with non-small cell lung cancer who had a partial response to radiotherapy plus ipilimumab.

J is TRBJ1-1 and V is TRBV15; perhaps TRBD1 as D (6 bases). The V end was cut by 0 bases, the J end by 1 base, with 18 bases between. Germline values: CDR1 LNHNV, CDR2 YYDKDF (reference sequence). This CDR3 has 18 amino acids. CDR3 in amino acids: CATSREGDIGQRNTEAFF. CDR3 sequence (DNA): TGTGCCACCAGCAGAGAAGGGGATATCGGACAGCGGAACACTGAAGCTTTCTTT.

The rearrangement uses TRBV6-6 and TRBJ2-5; D perhaps matches TRBD2 (5 bases). The J call is doubtful: the DNA matches TRBJ2-7 better. Germline assignment: CDR1 MNHNY and CDR2 SVGAGI (reference sequence). CDR3 length: 14 amino acids. For the CDR3, the DNA is TGTGCCAGCAGGGTTCGGGATAGCGCCTACGAGCAGTACTTC. As protein: CASRVRDSAYEQYF.

The CDR3 sequence: CASSQDFEIKAFF. For the CDR3, the DNA is TGTGCCAGCAGCCAAGATTTTGAGATTAAAGCTTTCTTT. The V and J genes are TRBV4-2 and TRBJ1-1, with D hard to call. Germline V CDR1 and CDR2: LGHNA, YNFKEQ. V lost 0 bases, J lost 9 bases, and 11 bases lay in between. The length of the CDR3 is 13 residues.

The chain couples TRBV5-1 to TRBJ1-2; D gene unclear. CDR3 length: 13 amino acids. Germline V gene data show CDR1 as SGHRS and CDR2 as YFSETQ. The germline V and J ends were trimmed by 2 bases and 8 bases, with 13 bases remaining between them. The CDR3 loop reads CASSFEPKRGYTF. Written as DNA, the CDR3 is TGCGCCAGCAGCTTTGAGCCGAAGCGGGGCTACACCTTC.

The chain links TRBV5-4 to TRBJ2-6, with D hard to call. The germline V gene has CDR1 SGHNT and CDR2 YYREEE (reference sequence). Trimming took off 4 bases at V and 4 bases at J, with 12 bases between the two ends. The CDR3 is 15 amino acids. CDR3 region: CASSQVSAGANVLTF. CDR3 DNA sequence: TGTGCCAGCAGCCAGGTTAGTGCCGGGGCCAACGTCCTGACTTTC.

CDR3 in DNA: TGTGCCAGCAGCTTAAAGGGCTTTCTCGGGACAGGGGGCGGCGATGAGCAGTTCTTC. Residues: CASSLKGFLGTGGGDEQFF. This chain joins TRBV7-8 and TRBJ2-1; 12 bases are a match to TRBD1. With V trimmed by 2 bases and J by 8 bases, 16 bases remained unmatched. Germline V lookup: CDR1 SGHVS, CDR2 FQNEAQ. The CDR3 is 19 residues long.

V and J are TRBV7-2 and TRBJ2-1, with D possibly being TRBD1 (5 bases). Per the germline V gene, CDR1 is SGHTA and CDR2 is FQGNSA. This CDR3 contains 13 residues. With 10 bases removed from V and 5 bases from J, the gap between germline ends came to 15 bases. This CDR3 is CATKPPGHNEQFF. In DNA, the CDR3 is TGTGCCACCAAACCCCCAGGGCACAATGAGCAGTTCTTC.

This clone has just a few counts. V gene TRBV5-6 combines with J gene TRBJ2-7; weak D call: TRBD1 (5 bases). The V end was cut by 1 base, the J end by 4 bases, with 9 bases between. Germline loops: CDR1 SGHDT, CDR2 YYEEEE. This CDR3 spans 13 amino acids. The CDR3 is CASSLRSGYEQYF. Written as DNA, the CDR3 is TGTGCCAGCAGCTTGAGGTCAGGGTACGAGCAGTACTTC.

This sequence joins TRBV10-3 and TRBJ2-3; 8 nucleotides match TRBD1. V was pared by 3 bases and J by 0 bases, with 2 bases of the junction left unmatched. Germline CDR1 ENHRY, CDR2 SYGVKD. The CDR3 totals 15 residues. The CDR3 protein is CAISDTGGSTDTQYF. For the CDR3, the DNA is TGTGCCATCAGTGATACAGGGGGTAGCACAGATACGCAGTATTTT.

The sample holds a few counts of this clone. The gene calls are TRBV29-1 and TRBJ1-4; D uncertain. Germline CDR1 is SQVTM and CDR2 is ANQGSEA. There are 12 residues in the CDR3. Trimming took off 7 bases at V and 5 bases at J, with 11 bases between the two ends. The CDR3 here is CSGEGLNEKLFF. The CDR3 coding sequence is TGCAGCGGAGAGGGATTGAATGAAAAACTGTTTTTT.

Only one count was recorded for this clone. V usage is TRBV6-1 and J usage is TRBJ1-1, with D maybe TRBD1 (6 bases). The CDR3 totals 15 residues. Between the trimmed V and J ends, which lost 4 bases and 1 base, there was a span of 13 bases. Germline V gives CDR1 MNHNS, CDR2 SASEGT. The CDR3, as DNA: TGTGCCAGCAGTGCGCCCGGACAGAGGAACACTGAAGCTTTCTTT. Its protein is CASSAPGQRNTEAFF.

This chain uses TRBV19 with TRBJ2-3; 7 bases line up with TRBD1. The V gene end was trimmed by 1 base and the J gene end by 4 bases; junction bases not matched to a gene: 8. CDR3 length: 16 amino acids. Germline assignment: CDR1 LNHDA and CDR2 SQIVND (reference sequence). The CDR3 sequence is CASSIGGRGISDTQYF. Here the CDR3 DNA reads TGTGCCAGTAGTATAGGTGGCAGGGGGATATCAGATACGCAGTATTTT.

V and J are TRBV30 and TRBJ2-5, with D possibly matching TRBD2 (5 bases). Looked up from germline, CDR1 is GTSNPN and CDR2 is SVGIG (reference sequence). V was trimmed by 2 bases and J by 2 bases, leaving 9 bases between them. This CDR3 is built from 13 residues. CDR3 amino acids: CAWSRTAQETQYF. Here the CDR3 DNA reads TGTGCCTGGAGTCGGACTGCTCAAGAGACCCAGTACTTC.

The chain has TRBV5-4 and TRBJ2-3, with a tentative D call TRBD2 (6 bases). Germline CDR1 and CDR2: SGHNT and YYREEE (reference sequence). Trimming removed 0 bases at V and 7 bases at J, with 9 bases between. There are 13 residues in the CDR3. CDR3 coding DNA: TGTGCCAGCAGCTTGGTCGGGGGTAATACGCAGTATTTT. This encodes CASSLVGGNTQYF.

The chain recombines TRBV28 with TRBJ1-5, with 7 bases fitting TRBD1. Trimming took 6 bases from V and 6 from J; bases not matched to a gene: 11. There are 15 residues in the CDR3. Germline V CDR1 and CDR2: MDHEN, SYDVKM. The CDR3 DNA sequence: TGTGCCAGCAGAGGGGACAGCCGGAGAAGTCAGCCCCAGCATTTT. Protein sequence: CASRGDSRRSQPQHF.

The rearrangement uses TRBV9 and TRBJ1-6; TRBD1 aligns across 9 bases. The CDR3 loop spans 16 amino acids. The germline CDR1 and CDR2 sequences are SGDLS and YYNGEE. Trimming took 3 bases from V and 5 from J; bases not matched to a gene: 6. CDR3 sequence (DNA): TGTGCCAGCAGCGGACCCGGACAGGGGAATAATTCACCCCTCCACTTT. It codes for CASSGPGQGNNSPLHF.

The chain carries TRBV10-3 and TRBJ2-3; 15 bases are shared with TRBD2. In germline, CDR1 is ENHRY, CDR2 SYGVKD. J was trimmed by 0 bases and V by 4 bases; bases with no gene match: 2. The CDR3 contains 17 residues. CDR3 region: CAISGTSGGGSTDTQYF. The CDR3 bases are TGTGCCATCAGTGGGACTAGCGGGGGGGGCAGCACAGATACGCAGTATTTT.